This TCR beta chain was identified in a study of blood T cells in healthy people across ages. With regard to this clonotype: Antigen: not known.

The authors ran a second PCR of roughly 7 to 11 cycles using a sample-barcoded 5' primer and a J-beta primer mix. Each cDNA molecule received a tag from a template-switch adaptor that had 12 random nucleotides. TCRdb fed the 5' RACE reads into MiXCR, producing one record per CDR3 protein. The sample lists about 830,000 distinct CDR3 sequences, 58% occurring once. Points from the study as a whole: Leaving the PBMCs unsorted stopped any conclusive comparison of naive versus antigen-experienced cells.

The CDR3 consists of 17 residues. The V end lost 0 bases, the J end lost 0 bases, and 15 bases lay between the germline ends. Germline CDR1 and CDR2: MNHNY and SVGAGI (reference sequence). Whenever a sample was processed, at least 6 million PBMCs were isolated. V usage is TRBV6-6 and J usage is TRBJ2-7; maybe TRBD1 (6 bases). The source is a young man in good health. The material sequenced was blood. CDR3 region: CASSYSPRTAGSYEQYF. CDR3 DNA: TGTGCCAGCAGTTACTCGCCCAGGACAGCTGGCTCCTACGAGCAGTACTTC.